Following are 4 T cell receptor beta chains from one sample sequenced in a study of T cell repertoires in cytomegalovirus infection. From the reads, TCRdb called clonotypes with MiXCR, one entry per CDR3 protein. This table holds over 450,000 distinct CDR3 sequences, around 11% found once. What was sequenced was PBMCs. The receptors shown here come from a human donor in good health (CMV status not recorded). Some clones in this sample may be carry-over from other donors' samples.

This clonotype was seen ten or more times. The chain employs TRBV6-5 and TRBJ2-2, with D possibly being TRBD2 (5 bases). V lost 8 bases and J lost 6, with 10 bases in between. CDR3 length: 12 amino acids. Germline V gives CDR1 MNHEY, CDR2 SVGAGI. The CDR3 loop reads CASQRVPGELFF. The CDR3 coding sequence is TGTGCCAGCCAGAGGGTCCCCGGGGAGCTGTTTTTT.

This clonotype was recorded many times. The chain has TRBV5-4 and TRBJ2-3, with 12 bases that match TRBD2. With V trimmed by 5 bases and J by 2 bases, 18 bases remained unmatched. The CDR3 extends over 20 amino acids. In germline, CDR1 is SGHNT, CDR2 YYREEE (reference sequence). The CDR3 DNA follows: TGTGCCAGCAGTTCCCGCCGGACTAGCGGGGTGCTTTATAACACAGATACGCAGTATTTT. It yields the protein CASSSRRTSGVLYNTDTQYF.

A note on this clonotype: One end of the junction is discordant with germline, which a read error may explain. The chain has TRBV20-1 and TRBJ2-5; 12 nucleotides align to TRBD2. The CDR3 is made up of 14 amino acids. CDR1 and CDR2 (germline): DFQATT, SNEGSKA (reference sequence). The CDR3 DNA sequence: TGCAGTGCTGCTAGCGGGGGGGAAGAAGAGACCCAGCACTTC. As protein: CSAASGGEEETQHF.

This clonotype was observed at least ten times. This chain joins TRBV7-2 and TRBJ2-3, with 8 bases matching TRBD1. The V and J ends lost 2 bases and 3 bases, in that order; junction bases with no gene match: 13. CDR1 and CDR2 from the germline V gene are SGHTA and FQGNSA. This CDR3 is built from 18 residues. The CDR3 sequence is CASSLQVRPRGRTDTQYF. In nucleotides, the CDR3 is TGTGCCAGCAGCTTACAGGTCCGACCCAGGGGGCGGACAGATACGCAGTATTTT.